The next 18 T cell receptor beta chains were all read from a single sample in a study of CD4 and CD8 cells across lung adenocarcinoma regions. TCRdb redid the calling of the PCR reads with MiXCR, one entry per CDR3 protein. The sample yields around 4,000 distinct CDR3 sequences, 55% to 65% seen once. The sample comprised CD4+ T cells from the margin of a lung tumor. These receptors were taken from a female donor with lung adenocarcinoma. The CD4 and CD8 labels of this study may be unreliable.

This clonotype was seen just once. The junction shows a germline mismatch at one end, possibly a read error. CDR3 in amino acids: CASGGGRGAGQDTQYF. The CDR3 nucleotides are TGTGCCAGCGGGGGGGGACGGGGGGCGGGCCAAGATACGCAGTATTTC. J is TRBJ2-3 and V is TRBV6-1, with D tentatively TRBD2 (7 bases). Germline CDR1 and CDR2: MNHNS and SASEGT. The CDR3 is 16 amino acids.

This chain connects TRBV10-2 to TRBJ2-5; D gene ambiguous. The CDR3 spans 14 residues. CDR1 is WSHSY, CDR2 SAAADI, per germline. V was shortened by 2 bases and J by 2 bases, with 9 bases between the two germline ends. The CDR3 region has the DNA TGCGCCAGCAGTGAGCGGTCAGAACAAGAGACCCAGTACTTC. Residues: CASSERSEQETQYF.

Within the sample, this clonotype is medium-sized (0.01 to 0.1%). V gene TRBV6-1 combines with J gene TRBJ2-1; D is perhaps TRBD2 (5 bases). Germline lookup yields CDR1 MNHNS and CDR2 SASEGT. The CDR3 runs 14 residues. V dropped 6 bases and J dropped 3 bases, with 12 bases sitting between them. CDR3 sequence: CASRVAGVYNEQFF. The CDR3 DNA is TGTGCCAGCAGGGTGGCGGGCGTCTACAATGAGCAGTTCTTC.

The genes are TRBV7-2 and TRBJ2-5; D is unresolved. Germline V CDR1 and CDR2: SGHTA, FQGNSA. With 1 base removed from V and 5 bases from J, the gap between germline ends came to 17 bases. The length of the CDR3 is 16 residues. The CDR3 protein is CASSLDATTSRETQYF. For the CDR3, the DNA is TGTGCCAGCAGCTTAGATGCCACCACCTCGCGGGAGACCCAGTACTTC.

This chain links TRBV3-1 with TRBJ2-3; D is uncertain. This CDR3 comprises 15 residues. CDR1 and CDR2 (germline): LGHDT, YNNKEL (reference sequence). V was clipped by 1 base and J by 4 bases, with 12 bases between them. The DNA for the CDR3 is TGTGCCAGCAGCCAAGCTAAACCCCGCCCAGATACGCAGTATTTT. Translation: CASSQAKPRPDTQYF.

The gene calls are TRBV10-2 and TRBJ2-6; unclear D gene. Looked up from germline, CDR1 is WSHSY and CDR2 is SAAADI. The V end was cut by 10 bases, the J end by 2 bases, with 9 bases between. CDR3 size: 13 residues. CDR3 loop: CATTYPGANVLTF. The CDR3 bases are TGCGCCACCACTTATCCTGGGGCCAACGTCCTGACTTTC.

The rearrangement joins TRBV10-2 to TRBJ2-1, with 7 bases aligning to TRBD2. The DNA end lines up better with TRBJ2-5; the J call may be wrong. CDR1 is WSHSY, CDR2 SAAADI, per germline. CDR3 length equals 12 residues. CDR3 nucleotides: TGCGCCAGCGGGACTACCGGGGGGACCCAGTACTTC. This encodes CASGTTGGTQYF.

This clonotype was counted only a few times. The CDR3 loop reads CASRVEREHGTDTQYF. The CDR3 DNA is TGTGCCAGCAGGGTTGAGCGGGAGCATGGCACAGATACGCAGTATTTT. V is TRBV6-1 and J is TRBJ2-3; TRBD2 matches at 8 bases. The ends lost 6 bases at V and 1 base at J; junction bases unmatched: 9. The CDR3 covers 16 residues. Germline V gene lookup returns CDR1 MNHNS and CDR2 SASEGT.

There are a few counts of this clonotype. The rearrangement links TRBV4-1 to TRBJ1-1; possibly TRBD1 for D (5 bases). The V gene lost 2 bases and the J gene lost 8 bases, with 6 bases spanning the gap. CDR1 is MGHRA, CDR2 YSYEKL, per germline. This CDR3 region has 11 residues. The CDR3 here is CASSQWTEAFF. The DNA for the CDR3 is TGCGCCAGCAGCCAATGGACAGAAGCTTTCTTT.

On this clonotype itself: The junction does not match germline at one end; this may be a read error. This chain uses TRBV10-2 with TRBJ2-3, with D possibly being TRBD2 (6 bases). Germline V CDR1 and CDR2: WSHSY, SAAADI. The CDR3 loop spans 14 amino acids. CDR3 protein: CASSGGVSQDTQYF. For the CDR3, the DNA is TGTGCCAGCAGTGGAGGGGTCAGCCAAGATACGCAGTATTTT.

This clonotype came up a few times. The genes are TRBV7-2 and TRBJ2-3; tentatively, D is TRBD2 (5 bases). Germline V gene lookup returns CDR1 SGHTA and CDR2 FQGNSA. This CDR3 region has 14 residues. Trimming cost V 4 bases and J 2 bases, with 10 bases left between them. The CDR3 sequence: CASSSGLVTDTQYF. CDR3 DNA sequence: TGTGCCAGCAGCTCAGGACTGGTCACAGATACGCAGTATTTT.

The chain employs TRBV9 and TRBJ1-4; maybe TRBD1 (5 bases). This CDR3 is built from 16 residues. Looked up from germline, CDR1 is SGDLS and CDR2 is YYNGEE. The V gene lost 2 bases and the J gene lost 0 bases, with 11 bases spanning the gap. The CDR3 here is CASSVTAAATNEKLFF. The CDR3 DNA reads as TGTGCCAGCAGCGTGACAGCCGCAGCAACTAATGAAAAACTGTTTTTT.

V is TRBV3-1 and J is TRBJ2-4, with D possibly matching TRBD1 (6 bases). Near its end, the DNA agrees better with TRBJ2-3, so the J call may be wrong. CDR3 size: 15 residues. Germline CDR1 is LGHDT and CDR2 is YNNKEL (reference sequence). CDR3 amino acids: CARVPGLGAKNIQYF. In DNA form, the CDR3 reads TGTGCCCGCGTCCCGGGGCTGGGGGCCAAAAACATTCAGTATTTT.

The chain uses TRBV6-1 and TRBJ2-1; 9 bases line up with TRBD2. The trim removed 6 bases at V and 7 bases at J, leaving 13 bases unmatched. Germline V gene sequence: CDR1 MNHNS, CDR2 SASEGT. This CDR3 is built from 16 residues. In DNA, the CDR3 is TGTGCCAGCAGGCAAAAGACTAGCGGAGTTGGGAATGAGCAGTTCTTC. Residues: CASRQKTSGVGNEQFF.

About this clonotype: The junction shows a germline mismatch at one end, possibly a read error. The J gene is TRBJ2-5, the V gene TRBV10-2; a possible D gene is TRBD1 (6 bases). Germline V gene data show CDR1 as WSHSY and CDR2 as SAAADI. CDR3 length equals 11 residues. Here the CDR3 DNA reads TGCGCCACCGCGAAAGGTGCGGAACAGGGCTTC. Amino acid sequence: CATAKGAEQGF.

As to this clonotype: Germline and junction disagree at one end, which may indicate a read error. V usage is TRBV10-3 and J usage is TRBJ2-5, with TRBD2 matching 7 bases. The CDR3 spans 14 residues. Germline V gives CDR1 ENHRY, CDR2 SYGVKD. CDR3 amino acids: CAARRGSGQDTQYF. CDR3 sequence (DNA): TGTGCGGCGCGGCGGGGGAGTGGCCAAGATACCCAGTACTTC.

This sequence joins TRBV27 and TRBJ1-1; 9 bases are shared with TRBD1. Germline CDR1 is MNHEY and CDR2 is SMNVEV (reference sequence). The V and J ends lost 3 bases and 3 bases, in that order; junction bases with no gene match: 5. The CDR3 extends over 15 amino acids. This CDR3 reads CASSFIQGADTEAFF. The CDR3 bases are TGTGCCAGCAGTTTCATACAGGGGGCGGACACTGAAGCTTTCTTT.

This clonotype is medium-sized (0.01 to 0.1%) by share. The V call is TRBV6-1, the J call TRBJ1-1, with TRBD1 matching 7 bases. V lost 7 bases to trimming and J lost 4 bases; unmatched junction nucleotides: 12. CDR1 and CDR2 from the germline V gene are MNHNS and SASEGT. This CDR3 spans 15 amino acids. In nucleotides, the CDR3 is TGTGCCAGCACTACCCCGACAGGGTTGGGCACTGAAGCTTTCTTT. It yields the protein CASTTPTGLGTEAFF.